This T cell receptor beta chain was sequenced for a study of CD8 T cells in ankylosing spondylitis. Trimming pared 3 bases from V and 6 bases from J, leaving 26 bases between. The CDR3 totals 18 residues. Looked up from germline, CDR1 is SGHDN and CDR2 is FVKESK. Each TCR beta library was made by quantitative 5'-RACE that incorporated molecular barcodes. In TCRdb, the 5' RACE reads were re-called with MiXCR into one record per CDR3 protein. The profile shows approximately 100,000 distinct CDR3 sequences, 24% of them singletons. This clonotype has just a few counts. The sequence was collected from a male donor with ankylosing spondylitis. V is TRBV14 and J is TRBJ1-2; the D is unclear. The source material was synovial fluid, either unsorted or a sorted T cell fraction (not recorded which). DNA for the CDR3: TGTGCCAGCAGCCACGAAGAGAGCGTTCGGGGTCCCGGAGATGGCTACACCTTC. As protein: CASSHEESVRGPGDGYTF.